The rows below give T cell receptor beta chains drawn from one sample of a study of cytomegalovirus exposure and HLA in healthy donors. TCRdb keeps only in-frame clones here, not all; method: immunoSEQ multiplex PCR. The sample yields roughly 100,000 clones, less than 85% seen once. Sequencing was done on a sample of PBMCs. The origin of the receptors is a man between 40 and 49 years old in good health and CMV-seropositive. CDR3s include the opening cysteine and the closing phenylalanine or tryptophan. A D gene is named only where the DNA matches it firmly. Size is stated for part of the rows, as once, few or many counts, or as a class when the clone is expanded.

d_call	v_call	j_call	clone_size	cdr3_aa	cdr3_nt
NA	TRBV9	TRBJ2-5	NA	CASSVGGKQETQYF	TGTGCCAGCAGCGTTGGCGGGAAACAAGAGACCCAGTACTTC
TRBD1	TRBV2	TRBJ1-1	NA	CASSGGQGTEAFF	TGTGCCAGCAGTGGGGGACAGGGCACTGAAGCTTTCTTT
NA	TRBV6-1	TRBJ2-5	few	CASSIYSLRQETQYF	TGTGCCAGCAGTATATACAGCCTCCGGCAAGAGACCCAGTACTTC
NA	TRBV6-6	TRBJ1-2	few	CASNPPQGGYTF	TGTGCCAGCAACCCGCCTCAGGGTGGCTACACCTTC
NA	TRBV5-1	TRBJ2-4	NA	CASSSPNGGIQYF	TGCGCCAGCAGCTCGCCTAACGGAGGCATTCAGTACTTC
NA	TRBV10-3	TRBJ1-1	NA	CATRGVNTEAFF	TGTGCCACCAGGGGAGTCAACACTGAAGCTTTCTTT
NA	TRBV7-8	TRBJ1-2	NA	CASSLGGRGSSGINGYTF	TGTGCCAGCAGCTTAGGCGGACGGGGGTCAAGTGGTATTAATGGCTACACCTTC
NA	TRBV5-6	TRBJ1-4	NA	CASSLGGGNEKLFF	TGTGCCAGCAGCTTGGGGGGGGGTAATGAAAAACTGTTTTTT
NA	TRBV4-1	TRBJ2-7	NA	CASSHPQGREQYF	TGCGCCAGCAGCCACCCCCAGGGGCGCGAGCAGTACTTC
NA	TRBV7-7	TRBJ2-1	NA	CASSPGLSSYNEQFF	TGTGCTAGCAGCCCCGGACTGAGCTCCTACAATGAGCAGTTCTTC
TRBD1	TRBV6-6	TRBJ1-2	NA	CASSSTGAVEGYTF	TGTGCCAGCAGTTCCACAGGGGCGGTCGAAGGCTACACCTTC
TRBD2	TRBV7-6	TRBJ2-2	NA	CASSPYSPSGGAGTGELFF	TGTGCCAGCAGCCCCTATTCTCCTAGCGGGGGGGCCGGCACCGGGGAGCTGTTTTTT
NA	TRBV28	TRBJ2-3	NA	CASSFLRRDTQYF	TGTGCCAGCAGTTTCCTGAGGAGAGATACGCAGTATTTT